A single T cell receptor (beta chain) is shown here with its context. The antigen is unknown. Each UMI harboured a 6-nucleotide sample barcode and was appended via template switching. TCRdb re-called the 5' RACE reads; one entry per CDR3 protein, DNA not given. The sample includes approximately 150,000 distinct CDR3 sequences. This sample was taken from a study of monozygotic twins with inflammatory bowel disease. Study results and limitations: Especially with disease activity, IBD patients had fewer clonotypes in common with others than healthy twins did.

Germline V CDR1 and CDR2: DFQATT, SNEGSKA (reference sequence). CDR3 size: 15 residues. This TCR was sampled from a human donor with ulcerative colitis or Crohn's disease, or a healthy co-twin of an affected twin (not recorded which). The sequenced material came from blood. V gene TRBV20-1 combines with J gene TRBJ2-7; TCRdb's assignment of TRBD1 cannot be checked, as there is no DNA. CDR3 amino acids: CSARRTRQGRYEQYF.